The present entry profiles one T cell receptor (beta chain) with its context. The data were obtained in a study of blood T cell repertoires in COVID-19. In the study overall: The origin of the acute and convalescent COVID-19 samples was the United States, Italy and Spain. T cells, B-cell-depleted T cells, or PBMCs supplied cDNA or gDNA.

Germline CDR1 SGHDN, CDR2 FVKESK. V lost 4 bases and J lost 4; bases outside the gene matches: 5. The CDR3 length is 15 residues. How the authors handled the data: Amplification of reference gene primers was used by the study to estimate nucleated cell counts. The method was immunoSEQ multiplex PCR; TCRdb's version includes in-frame clones alone and lacks a portion of them. V and J calls and clone size are those listed in that table; D and trimming were worked out from the DNA. This table holds around 110,000 clones, around three quarters found once. This chain joins TRBV14 and TRBJ2-2, with 8 bases that match TRBD2. This clonotype was sampled from a man between 60 and 75 years old with active or convalescent COVID-19. Sequenced material: peripheral blood. The CDR3 loop reads CASSPGRAGTGELFF. CDR3 DNA sequence: TGTGCCAGCAGCCCCGGGAGGGCCGGCACCGGGGAGCTGTTTTTT.